Listed below are T cell receptor beta chains from one sample, sequenced in a study of cytomegalovirus exposure and HLA in healthy donors. Profiling relied on immunoSEQ multiplex PCR, and the TCRdb table lists in-frame clones only, not all of them. The repertoire holds over 150,000 clones, with 80% to 90% as singletons. Sequenced material: PBMCs. The receptors were gathered from a man between 18 and 29 years old in good health and CMV-seropositive. Both conserved end residues are part of each CDR3. The D gene is left open where the match is weak. Size is omitted from some rows. Given values are once, few, many or a class for expanded clones.

J gene	clone size	V gene	D gene	CDR3 protein	CDR3 DNA
TRBJ2-2	.	TRBV4-1	TRBD2	CASSQSPLAGGGTGELFF	TGCGCCAGCAGCCAAAGCCCCTTAGCGGGGGGCGGGACCGGGGAGCTGTTTTTT
TRBJ1-2	.	TRBV29-1	TRBD1	CSVAGQLANYGYTF	TGCAGCGTCGCGGGACAGCTAGCTAACTATGGCTACACCTTC
TRBJ2-7	.	TRBV15	TRBD2	CATRREGYEQYF	TGTGCCACCCGGCGGGAGGGGTACGAGCAGTACTTC
TRBJ2-7	.	TRBV7-7	TRBD1	CASSLGPVGQGAEEQYF	TGTGCCAGCAGCTTAGGCCCCGTAGGACAGGGGGCTGAAGAGCAGTACTTC
TRBJ2-3	.	TRBV9	.	CASSPDSTPQYF	TGTGCCAGCAGCCCCGACTCGACCCCGCAGTATTTT
TRBJ1-1	few	TRBV9	.	CASATGSGTEAFF	TGTGCCAGTGCCACTGGATCGGGGACTGAAGCTTTCTTT
TRBJ2-1	.	TRBV19	TRBD2	CASRRSGGAGNEQFF	TGTGCCAGTAGGCGAAGCGGGGGGGCAGGAAATGAGCAGTTCTTC
TRBJ1-4	once	TRBV6-6	TRBD1	CASRSTGDQEKLFF	TGTGCCAGCAGATCGACAGGGGATCAAGAAAAACTGTTTTTT
TRBJ1-2	.	TRBV5-1	TRBD1	CASSLSDRGKGGYTF	TGCGCCAGCAGCTTGTCGGACAGGGGAAAAGGTGGCTACACCTTC
TRBJ1-4	once	TRBV5-1	TRBD1	CASSLDPPGTGVEKLFF	TGCGCCAGCAGCTTGGACCCCCCCGGGACAGGGGTTGAAAAACTGTTTTTT
TRBJ2-1	.	TRBV7-9	.	CASSLQYGGSYNEQFF	TGTGCCAGCAGCTTACAGTACGGAGGCTCCTACAATGAGCAGTTCTTC
TRBJ2-5	few	TRBV5-6	.	CASSSQGVQETQYF	TGTGCCAGCAGCTCCCAAGGGGTCCAAGAGACCCAGTACTTC
TRBJ1-1	.	TRBV2	.	CASSGQGLAEAFF	TGTGCCAGCAGTGGGCAGGGGCTGGCCGAAGCTTTCTTT
TRBJ2-4	.	TRBV5-1	.	CASSGTGPGDIQYF	TGCGCCAGCAGCGGTACAGGGCCCGGGGACATTCAGTACTTC
TRBJ2-2	once	TRBV2	TRBD1	CASSDQGARTGELFF	TGTGCCAGCAGTGATCAGGGGGCGAGGACCGGGGAGCTGTTTTTT
TRBJ2-3	.	TRBV18	TRBD1	CASMTRGTDTQYF	TGTGCCAGCATGACCAGGGGGACAGATACGCAGTATTTT
TRBJ2-7	.	TRBV5-1	TRBD2	CASSLTGLAGGPPYEQYF	TGCGCCAGCAGCTTGACGGGACTAGCGGGAGGGCCGCCCTACGAGCAGTACTTC
TRBJ1-2	.	TRBV19	.	CASSMGQGGYGYTF	TGTGCCAGTAGTATGGGGCAGGGCGGCTATGGCTACACCTTC
TRBJ2-5	.	TRBV5-1	.	CASSLSQGEQETQYF	TGCGCCAGCAGCTTGTCACAGGGCGAGCAAGAGACCCAGTACTTC
TRBJ1-1	once	TRBV4-3	.	CASSQARANTEAFF	TGCGCCAGCAGCCAAGCCAGGGCCAACACTGAAGCTTTCTTT
TRBJ2-1	.	TRBV7-8	TRBD1	CASTLLGQNNEQFF	TGTGCCAGCACCCTATTGGGACAGAACAATGAGCAGTTCTTC
TRBJ1-2	.	TRBV30	TRBD1	CAWAPDRGGGGYTF	TGTGCCTGGGCCCCCGACAGGGGAGGAGGTGGCTACACCTTC
TRBJ1-1	.	TRBV7-2	TRBD1	CASRAGGKSSEAFF	TGTGCCAGCAGGGCAGGGGGGAAATCGTCTGAAGCTTTCTTT
TRBJ1-1	.	TRBV19	.	CASSMRPGVQAFF	TGTGCCAGTAGTATGCGGCCGGGGGTGCAAGCTTTCTTT
TRBJ2-1	.	TRBV7-2	.	CASSRPGSEQFF	TGTGCCAGCAGCCGACCGGGGAGTGAGCAGTTCTTC
TRBJ2-3	.	TRBV5-1	TRBD2	CASMNQRGGKDTQYF	TGCGCCAGCATGAACCAGCGGGGGGGCAAAGATACGCAGTATTTT
TRBJ1-2	.	TRBV7-3	.	CASSPHGGREEYGYTF	TGTGCCAGCAGCCCACATGGCGGCAGGGAGGAATATGGCTACACCTTC
TRBJ1-6	.	TRBV19	TRBD1	CASRPGTGGSRSYNSPLHF	TGTGCCAGCCGACCCGGGACAGGGGGTTCCCGCTCCTATAATTCACCCCTCCACTTT
TRBJ1-3	.	TRBV7-8	.	CASSSHSPTGGNTIYF	TGTGCCAGCAGCTCCCACAGCCCTACAGGGGGAAACACCATATATTTT
TRBJ1-5	.	TRBV2	TRBD1	CASSLQGNSNQPQHF	TGTGCCAGCAGTTTACAGGGGAATAGCAATCAGCCCCAGCATTTT
TRBJ1-3	.	TRBV4-1	TRBD1	CASSQGQPPYSGNTIYF	TGCGCCAGCAGCCAGGGACAGCCGCCATACTCTGGAAACACCATATATTTT
TRBJ2-2	.	TRBV15	TRBD1	CATSSDRGVTGELFF	TGTGCCACCAGCAGCGACAGGGGGGTCACCGGGGAGCTGTTTTTT
TRBJ1-5	.	TRBV19	.	CASSIRGDGQPQHF	TGTGCCAGTAGTATCAGGGGAGATGGACAGCCCCAGCATTTT
TRBJ2-6	.	TRBV7-2	.	CASSPIGGASGANVLTF	TGTGCCAGCAGCCCTATTGGGGGGGCGTCTGGGGCCAACGTCCTGACTTTC
TRBJ1-2	.	TRBV7-6	TRBD1	CASSLGTGGYGGYTF	TGTGCCAGCAGCTTGGGGACAGGGGGATACGGTGGCTACACCTTC
TRBJ1-1	.	TRBV18	.	CASSPPPDRPNTEAFF	TGTGCCAGCTCACCACCGCCTGACAGGCCGAACACTGAAGCTTTCTTT
TRBJ1-2	medium-sized	TRBV7-2	.	CASSLMGGVYGYTF	TGTGCCAGCAGCTTAATGGGGGGAGTCTATGGCTACACCTTC
TRBJ2-5	.	TRBV6-5	.	CATLKAWGQETQYF	TGTGCCACCCTCAAAGCATGGGGGCAGGAGACCCAGTACTTC
TRBJ2-5	once	TRBV6-5	.	CASSYSFRGWETQYF	TGTGCCAGCAGTTACTCATTCCGAGGGTGGGAGACCCAGTACTTC
TRBJ1-5	.	TRBV15	TRBD1	CATSRVGQAGRQPQHF	TGTGCCACCAGCAGAGTAGGACAGGCAGGTCGGCAGCCCCAGCATTTT
TRBJ1-5	.	TRBV4-3	TRBD1	CASSLQGNQPQHF	TGCGCCAGCAGCTTACAGGGGAATCAGCCCCAGCATTTT
TRBJ2-2	.	TRBV6-5	.	CASRPRGGETGELFF	TGTGCCAGCAGACCCCGAGGAGGGGAAACCGGGGAGCTGTTTTTT
TRBJ1-2	few	TRBV7-9	.	CASSATAYYGYTF	TGTGCCAGCAGCGCGACAGCTTACTATGGCTACACCTTC
TRBJ2-1	.	TRBV27	TRBD2	CASSDGTSGNNEQFF	TGTGCCAGCAGTGACGGGACTAGCGGGAACAATGAGCAGTTCTTC
TRBJ2-3	.	TRBV15	TRBD1	CATSRDPEQGATDTQYF	TGTGCCACCAGCAGAGATCCTGAACAGGGGGCCACAGATACGCAGTATTTT
TRBJ1-1	.	TRBV29-1	.	CSVEDSLNTEAFF	TGCAGCGTTGAAGATAGTTTGAACACTGAAGCTTTCTTT
TRBJ2-5	.	TRBV15	.	CATSRAPGETQYF	TGTGCCACCAGCAGAGCTCCCGGGGAGACCCAGTACTTC
TRBJ2-3	.	TRBV29-1	TRBD2	CSVVGLGGSSDTQYF	TGCAGCGTTGTGGGCCTCGGCGGGAGCTCAGATACGCAGTATTTT
TRBJ1-2	.	TRBV25-1	.	CASSDAGSGYTF	TGTGCCAGCAGTGATGCGGGGAGCGGCTACACCTTC
TRBJ1-6	.	TRBV4-3	TRBD1	CASSQTPTGGKGSPLHF	TGCGCCAGCAGCCAAACCCCGACAGGGGGCAAGGGATCACCCCTCCACTTT
TRBJ1-1	few	TRBV4-3	.	CASSQDSGVITEAFF	TGCGCCAGCAGCCAAGATTCCGGGGTAATAACTGAAGCTTTCTTT
TRBJ2-3	.	TRBV9	TRBD2	CASSVGLAGGDTQYF	TGTGCCAGCAGCGTAGGACTAGCGGGAGGAGATACGCAGTATTTT
TRBJ2-1	once	TRBV28	.	CASSGGGEGSYNEQFF	TGTGCCAGCAGCGGGGGAGGCGAAGGCTCCTACAATGAGCAGTTCTTC
TRBJ1-1	once	TRBV18	TRBD1	CATGRDRKMNTEAFF	TGTGCCACCGGAAGGGACAGAAAAATGAACACTGAAGCTTTCTTT
TRBJ1-1	.	TRBV5-1	TRBD1	CASSRQGETTEAFF	TGCGCCAGCTCTCGCCAGGGGGAGACCACTGAAGCTTTCTTT